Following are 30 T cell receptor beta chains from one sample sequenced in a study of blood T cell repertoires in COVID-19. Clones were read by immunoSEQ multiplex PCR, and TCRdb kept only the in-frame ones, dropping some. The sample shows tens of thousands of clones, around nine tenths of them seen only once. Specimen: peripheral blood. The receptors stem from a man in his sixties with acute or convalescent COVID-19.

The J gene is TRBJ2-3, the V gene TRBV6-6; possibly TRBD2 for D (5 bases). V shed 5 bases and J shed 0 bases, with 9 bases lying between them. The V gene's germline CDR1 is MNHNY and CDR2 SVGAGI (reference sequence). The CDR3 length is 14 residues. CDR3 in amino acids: CASSTRESTDTQYF. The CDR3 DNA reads TGTGCCAGCAGTACCCGGGAAAGCACAGATACGCAGTATTTT.

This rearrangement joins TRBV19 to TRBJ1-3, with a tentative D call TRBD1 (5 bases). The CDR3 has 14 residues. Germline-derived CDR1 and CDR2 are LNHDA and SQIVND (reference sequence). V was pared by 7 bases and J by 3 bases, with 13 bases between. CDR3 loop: CASTAGPLGNTIYF. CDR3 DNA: TGTGCCAGTACAGCGGGACCGCTTGGAAACACCATATATTTT. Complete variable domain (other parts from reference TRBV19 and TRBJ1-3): DGGITQSPKYLFRKEGQNVTLSCEQNLNHDAMYWYRQDPGQGLRLIYYSQIVNDFQKGDIAEGYSVSREKKESFPLTVTSAQKNPTAFYLCASTAGPLGNTIYFGEGSWLTVV.

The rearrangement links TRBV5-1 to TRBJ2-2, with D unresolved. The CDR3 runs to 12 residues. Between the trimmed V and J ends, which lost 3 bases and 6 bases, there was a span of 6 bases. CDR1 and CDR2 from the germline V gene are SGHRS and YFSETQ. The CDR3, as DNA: TGCGCCAGCAGCTCTCAGTCCGGGGAGCTGTTTTTT. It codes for CASSSQSGELFF.

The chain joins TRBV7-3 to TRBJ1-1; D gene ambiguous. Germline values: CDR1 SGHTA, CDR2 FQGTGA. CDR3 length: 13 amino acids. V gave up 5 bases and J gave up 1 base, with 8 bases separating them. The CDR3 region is CASSIAANTEAFF. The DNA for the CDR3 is TGTGCCAGCAGCATTGCGGCGAACACTGAAGCTTTCTTT.

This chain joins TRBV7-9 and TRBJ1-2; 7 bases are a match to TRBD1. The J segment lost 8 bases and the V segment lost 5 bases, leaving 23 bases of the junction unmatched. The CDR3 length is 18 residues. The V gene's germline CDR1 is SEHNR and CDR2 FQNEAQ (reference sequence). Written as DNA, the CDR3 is TGTGCCAGCAGCCCCGATACACGGGAGGGGGCTTTTCGGCTAGGCTACACCTTC. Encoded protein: CASSPDTREGAFRLGYTF.

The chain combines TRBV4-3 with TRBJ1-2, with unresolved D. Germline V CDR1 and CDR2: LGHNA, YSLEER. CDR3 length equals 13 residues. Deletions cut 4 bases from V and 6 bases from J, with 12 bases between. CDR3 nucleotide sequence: TGCGCCAGCAGCCCCCGATTACACGATGGCTACACCTTC. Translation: CASSPRLHDGYTF.

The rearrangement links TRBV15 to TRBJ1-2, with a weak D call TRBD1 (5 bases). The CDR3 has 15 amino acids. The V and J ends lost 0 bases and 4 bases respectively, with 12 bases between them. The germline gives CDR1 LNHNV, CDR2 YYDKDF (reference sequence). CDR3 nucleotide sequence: TGTGCCACCAGCAGAGATCATGGGAGGGGCTATGGCTACACCTTC. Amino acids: CATSRDHGRGYGYTF.

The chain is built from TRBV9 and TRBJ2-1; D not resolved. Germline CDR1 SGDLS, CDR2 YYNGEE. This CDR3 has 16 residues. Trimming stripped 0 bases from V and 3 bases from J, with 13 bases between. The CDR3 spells CASSVGSPSSYNEQFF. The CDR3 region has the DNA TGTGCCAGCAGCGTAGGTAGCCCCTCAAGCTACAATGAGCAGTTCTTC. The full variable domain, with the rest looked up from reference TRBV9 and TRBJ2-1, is DSGVTQTPKHLITATGQRVTLRCSPRSGDLSVYWYQQSLDQGLQFLIQYYNGEERAKGNILERFSAQQFPDLHSELNLSSLELGDSALYFCASSVGSPSSYNEQFFGPGTRLTVL.

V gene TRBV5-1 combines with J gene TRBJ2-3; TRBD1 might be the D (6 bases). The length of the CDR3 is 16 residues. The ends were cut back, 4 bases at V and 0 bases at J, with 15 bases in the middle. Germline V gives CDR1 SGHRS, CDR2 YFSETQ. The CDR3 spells CASSLQGTSSTDTQYF. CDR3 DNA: TGCGCCAGCAGCCTACAAGGGACATCTAGCACAGATACGCAGTATTTT.

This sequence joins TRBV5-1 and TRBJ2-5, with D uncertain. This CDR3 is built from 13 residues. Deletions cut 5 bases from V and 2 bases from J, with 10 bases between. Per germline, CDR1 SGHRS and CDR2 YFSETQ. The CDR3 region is CASRKQMQETQYF. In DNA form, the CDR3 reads TGCGCCAGCAGGAAACAGATGCAAGAGACCCAGTACTTC.

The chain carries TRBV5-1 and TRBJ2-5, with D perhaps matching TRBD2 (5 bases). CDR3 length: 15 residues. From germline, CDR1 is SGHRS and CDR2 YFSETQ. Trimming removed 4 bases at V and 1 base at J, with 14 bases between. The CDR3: CASSPHGESQETQYF. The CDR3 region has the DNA TGCGCCAGCAGCCCCCACGGGGAGAGCCAAGAGACCCAGTACTTC.

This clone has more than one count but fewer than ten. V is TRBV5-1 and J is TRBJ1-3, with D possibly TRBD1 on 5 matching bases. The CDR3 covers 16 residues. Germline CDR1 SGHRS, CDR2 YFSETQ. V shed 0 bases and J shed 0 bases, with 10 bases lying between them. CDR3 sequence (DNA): TGCGCCAGCAGCTTGGGACAGCCTGGCTCTGGAAACACCATATATTTT. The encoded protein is CASSLGQPGSGNTIYF.

The CDR3 region has the DNA TGTGCCAGCAGCTTATTAGCGGGGTTAGCCAAAAACATTCAGTACTTC. The encoded protein is CASSLLAGLAKNIQYF. The chain has TRBV7-2 and TRBJ2-4, with 8 bases matching TRBD2. The germline gives CDR1 SGHTA, CDR2 FQGNSA. This CDR3 is built from 16 residues. V lost 2 bases and J lost 0; bases outside the gene matches: 3. Full variable domain (remainder filled in from reference TRBV7-2 and TRBJ2-4): GAGVSQSPSNKVTEKGKDVELRCDPISGHTALYWYRQSLGQGLEFLIYFQGNSAPDKSGLPSDRFSAERTGGSVSTLTIQRTQQEDSAVYLCASSLLAGLAKNIQYFGAGTRLSVL.

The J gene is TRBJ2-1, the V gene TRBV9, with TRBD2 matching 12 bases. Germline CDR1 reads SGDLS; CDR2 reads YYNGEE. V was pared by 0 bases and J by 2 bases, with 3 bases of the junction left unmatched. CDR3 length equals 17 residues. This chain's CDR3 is CASSVETSGSPYNEQFF. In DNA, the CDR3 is TGTGCCAGCAGCGTAGAGACTAGCGGGAGCCCCTACAATGAGCAGTTCTTC.

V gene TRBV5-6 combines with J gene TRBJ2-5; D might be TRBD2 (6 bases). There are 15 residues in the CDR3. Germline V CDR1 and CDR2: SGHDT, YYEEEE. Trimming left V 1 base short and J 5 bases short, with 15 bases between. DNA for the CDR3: TGTGCCAGCAGCTTGCCCGGGAGTATTGTCGAGACCCAGTACTTC. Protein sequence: CASSLPGSIVETQYF.

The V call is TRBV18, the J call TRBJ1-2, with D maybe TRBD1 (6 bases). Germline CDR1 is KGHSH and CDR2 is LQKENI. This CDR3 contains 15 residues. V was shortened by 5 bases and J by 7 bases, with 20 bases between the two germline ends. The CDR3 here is CASSTNYPQGSGYTF. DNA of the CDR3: TGTGCCAGCTCAACGAATTACCCCCAGGGGAGTGGCTACACCTTC.

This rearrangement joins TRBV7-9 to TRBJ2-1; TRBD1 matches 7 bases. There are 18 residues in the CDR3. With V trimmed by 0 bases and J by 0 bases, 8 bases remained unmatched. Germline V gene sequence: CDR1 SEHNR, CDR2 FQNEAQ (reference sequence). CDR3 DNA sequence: TGTGCCAGCAGCTTAGCGTGGACCGGGACAGACTCCTACAATGAGCAGTTCTTC. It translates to CASSLAWTGTDSYNEQFF.

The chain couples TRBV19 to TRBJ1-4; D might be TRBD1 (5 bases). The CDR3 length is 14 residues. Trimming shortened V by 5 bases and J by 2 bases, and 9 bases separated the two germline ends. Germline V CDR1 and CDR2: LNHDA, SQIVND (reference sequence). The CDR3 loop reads CASSFSGTNEKLFF. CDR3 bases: TGTGCCAGTAGTTTTTCAGGGACTAATGAAAAACTGTTTTTT.

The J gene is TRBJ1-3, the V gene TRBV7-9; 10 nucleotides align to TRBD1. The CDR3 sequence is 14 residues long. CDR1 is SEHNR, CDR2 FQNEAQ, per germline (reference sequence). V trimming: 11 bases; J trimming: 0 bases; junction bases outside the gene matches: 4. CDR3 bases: TGTGCCGGACAGGGGGACTACTCTGGAAACACCATATATTTT. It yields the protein CAGQGDYSGNTIYF.

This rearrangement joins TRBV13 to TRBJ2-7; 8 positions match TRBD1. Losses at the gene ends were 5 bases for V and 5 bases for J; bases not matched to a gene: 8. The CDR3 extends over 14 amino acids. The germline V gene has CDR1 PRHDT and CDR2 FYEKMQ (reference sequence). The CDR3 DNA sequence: TGTGCCAGCAGCCGATGGACAGGGAGAAACGAGCAGTACTTC. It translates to CASSRWTGRNEQYF.

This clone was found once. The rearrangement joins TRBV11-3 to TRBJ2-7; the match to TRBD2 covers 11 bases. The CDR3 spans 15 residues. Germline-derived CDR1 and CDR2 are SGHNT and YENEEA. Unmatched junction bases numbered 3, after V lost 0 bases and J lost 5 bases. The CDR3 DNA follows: TGTGCCAGCAGCTTAGACGTGACTAGCGGGAACGAGCAGTACTTC. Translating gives CASSLDVTSGNEQYF.

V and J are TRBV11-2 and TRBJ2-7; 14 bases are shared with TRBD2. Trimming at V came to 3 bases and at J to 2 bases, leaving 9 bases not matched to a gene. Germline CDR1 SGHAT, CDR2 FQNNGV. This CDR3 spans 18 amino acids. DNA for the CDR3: TGTGCCAGCAGCTTTTACTCGGGACTAGCGGGAGACGCCTACGAGCAGTACTTC. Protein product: CASSFYSGLAGDAYEQYF. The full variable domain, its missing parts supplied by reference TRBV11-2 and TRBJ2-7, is EAGVAQSPRYKIIEKRQSVAFWCNPISGHATLYWYQQILGQGPKLLIQFQNNGVVDDSQLPKDRFSAERLKGVDSTLKIQPAKLEDSAVYLCASSFYSGLAGDAYEQYFGPGTRLTVT.

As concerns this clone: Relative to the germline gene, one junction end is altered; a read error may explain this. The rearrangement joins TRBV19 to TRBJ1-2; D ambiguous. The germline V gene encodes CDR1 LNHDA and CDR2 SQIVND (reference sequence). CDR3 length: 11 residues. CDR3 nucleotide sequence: TGTGCCAGTAGTATAGAGTACAGCCAATTCTTC. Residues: CASSIEYSQFF. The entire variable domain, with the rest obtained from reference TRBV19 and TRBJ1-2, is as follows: DGGITQSPKYLFRKEGQNVTLSCEQNLNHDAMYWYRQDPGQGLRLIYYSQIVNDFQKGDIAEGYSVSREKKESFPLTVTSAQKNPTAFYLCASSIEYSQFFGSGTRLTVV.

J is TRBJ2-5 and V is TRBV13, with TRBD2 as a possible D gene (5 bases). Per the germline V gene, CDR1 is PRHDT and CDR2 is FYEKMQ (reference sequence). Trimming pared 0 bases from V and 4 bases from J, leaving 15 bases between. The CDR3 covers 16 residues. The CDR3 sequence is CASSLGSSPLGETQYF. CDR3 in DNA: TGTGCCAGCAGCTTAGGCTCTAGCCCTCTTGGAGAGACCCAGTACTTC.

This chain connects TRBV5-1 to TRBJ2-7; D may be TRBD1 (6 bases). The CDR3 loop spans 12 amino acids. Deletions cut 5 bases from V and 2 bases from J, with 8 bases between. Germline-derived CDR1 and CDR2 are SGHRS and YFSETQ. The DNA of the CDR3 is TGCGCCAGCAGGGACAGCCCCTACGAGCAGTACTTC. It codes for CASRDSPYEQYF.

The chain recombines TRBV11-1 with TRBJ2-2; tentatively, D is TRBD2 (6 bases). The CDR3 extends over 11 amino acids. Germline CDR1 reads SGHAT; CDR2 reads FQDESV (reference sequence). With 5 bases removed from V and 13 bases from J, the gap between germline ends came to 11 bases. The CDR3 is CASSHEGGLFF. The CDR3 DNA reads TGTGCCAGCAGCCACGAGGGAGGGCTGTTTTTT.

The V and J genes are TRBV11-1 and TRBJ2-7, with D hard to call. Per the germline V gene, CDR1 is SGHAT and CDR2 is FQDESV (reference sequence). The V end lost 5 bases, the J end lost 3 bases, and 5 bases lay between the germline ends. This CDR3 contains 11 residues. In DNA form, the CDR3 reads TGTGCCAGCAGCCGTAACTACGAGCAGTACTTC. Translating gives CASSRNYEQYF.

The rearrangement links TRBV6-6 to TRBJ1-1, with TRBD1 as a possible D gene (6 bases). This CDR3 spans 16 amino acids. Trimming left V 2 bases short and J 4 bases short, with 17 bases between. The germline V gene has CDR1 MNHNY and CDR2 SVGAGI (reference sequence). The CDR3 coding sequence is TGTGCCAGCAGTTACCCCCAGGGGATGGAAAGCACTGAAGCTTTCTTT. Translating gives CASSYPQGMESTEAFF.

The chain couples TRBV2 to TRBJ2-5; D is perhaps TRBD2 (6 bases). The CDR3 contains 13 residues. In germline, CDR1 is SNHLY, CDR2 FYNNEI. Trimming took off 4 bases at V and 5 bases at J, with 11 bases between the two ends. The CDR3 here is CASSVFGSETQYF. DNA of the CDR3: TGTGCCAGCAGTGTATTCGGGAGCGAGACCCAGTACTTC.

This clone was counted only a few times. The CDR3 nucleotides are TGTGCCAGCAGTTCGCTAGCGGGAGGGCAGAACGAGCAGTACTTC. Translation: CASSSLAGGQNEQYF. The V gene is TRBV6-5, the J gene TRBJ2-7, with TRBD2 identical over 12 bases. Germline loops: CDR1 MNHEY, CDR2 SVGAGI. V trimming: 4 bases; J trimming: 5 bases; junction bases outside the gene matches: 6. The CDR3 contains 15 residues.